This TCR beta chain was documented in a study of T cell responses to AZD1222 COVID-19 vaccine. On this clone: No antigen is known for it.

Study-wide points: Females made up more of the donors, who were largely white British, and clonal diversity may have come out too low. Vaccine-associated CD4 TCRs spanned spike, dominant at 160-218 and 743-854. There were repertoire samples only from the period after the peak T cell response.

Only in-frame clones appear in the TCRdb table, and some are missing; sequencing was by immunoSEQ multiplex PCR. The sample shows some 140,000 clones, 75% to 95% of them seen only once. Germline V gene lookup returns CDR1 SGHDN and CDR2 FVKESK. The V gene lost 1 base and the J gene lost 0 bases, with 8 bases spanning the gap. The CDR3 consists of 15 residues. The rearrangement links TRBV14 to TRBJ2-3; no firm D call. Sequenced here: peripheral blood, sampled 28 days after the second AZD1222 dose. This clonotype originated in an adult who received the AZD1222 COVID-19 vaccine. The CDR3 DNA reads TGTGCCAGCAGCCAAGGAGGAGCTAGCACAGATACGCAGTATTTT. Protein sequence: CASSQGGASTDTQYF.